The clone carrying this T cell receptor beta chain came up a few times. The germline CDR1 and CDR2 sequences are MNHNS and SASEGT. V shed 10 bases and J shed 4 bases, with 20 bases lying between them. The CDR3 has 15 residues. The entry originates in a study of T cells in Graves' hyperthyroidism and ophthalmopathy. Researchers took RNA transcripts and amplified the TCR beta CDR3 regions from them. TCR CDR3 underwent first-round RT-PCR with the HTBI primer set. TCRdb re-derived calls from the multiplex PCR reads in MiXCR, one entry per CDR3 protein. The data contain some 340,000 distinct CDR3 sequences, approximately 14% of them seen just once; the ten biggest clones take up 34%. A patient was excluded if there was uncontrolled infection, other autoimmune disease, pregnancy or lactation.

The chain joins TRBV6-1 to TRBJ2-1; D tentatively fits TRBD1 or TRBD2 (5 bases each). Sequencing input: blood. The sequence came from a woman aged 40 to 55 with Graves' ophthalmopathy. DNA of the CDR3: TGTGCCACCCACCGGGACCCGGGGATATACAATGAGCAGTTCTTC. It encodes CATHRDPGIYNEQFF.